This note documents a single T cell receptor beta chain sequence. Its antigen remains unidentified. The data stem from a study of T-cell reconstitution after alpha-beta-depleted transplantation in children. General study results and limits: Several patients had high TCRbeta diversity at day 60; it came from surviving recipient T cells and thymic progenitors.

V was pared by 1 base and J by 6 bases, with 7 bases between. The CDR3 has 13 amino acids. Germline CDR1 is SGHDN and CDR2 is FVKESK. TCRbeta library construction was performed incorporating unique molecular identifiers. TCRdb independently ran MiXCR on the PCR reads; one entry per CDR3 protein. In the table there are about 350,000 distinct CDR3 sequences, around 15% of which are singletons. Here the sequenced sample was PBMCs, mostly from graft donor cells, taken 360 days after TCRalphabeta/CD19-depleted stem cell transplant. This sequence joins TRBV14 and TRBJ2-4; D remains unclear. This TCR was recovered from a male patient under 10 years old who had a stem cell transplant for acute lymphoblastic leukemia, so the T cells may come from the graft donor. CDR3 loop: CASSQVASNIQYF. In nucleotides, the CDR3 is TGTGCCAGCAGCCAAGTGGCCTCAAACATTCAGTACTTC.